This entry lists 31 T cell receptor beta chains sequenced from one sample in a study of blood T cell repertoires in COVID-19. Clones were sequenced by immunoSEQ multiplex PCR, and TCRdb holds only the in-frame ones, with some missing. Among 140,000 to 150,000 clones listed, roughly 88% were seen once. Sequencing input: peripheral blood. The receptors here all came from an older woman with COVID-19, enrolled during active disease.

V and J are TRBV5-6 and TRBJ1-1; a weak D match, TRBD1 (6 bases). This CDR3 has 15 residues. V lost 4 bases to trimming and J lost 0 bases, with 13 bases between them. Germline values: CDR1 SGHDT, CDR2 YYEEEE. The CDR3 reads CASSTGGTMNTEAFF. CDR3 coding DNA: TGTGCCAGCAGCACGGGGGGCACAATGAACACTGAAGCTTTCTTT.

This sequence joins TRBV6-2 or TRBV6-3 and TRBJ1-1; no definite D call. V dropped 0 bases and J dropped 5 bases, with 7 bases sitting between them. The CDR3 covers 13 residues. The V gene's germline CDR1 is MNHEY and CDR2 SVGEGT. CDR3 loop: CASSYSGGTEAFF. CDR3 nucleotide sequence: TGTGCCAGCAGTTACTCGGGAGGAACTGAAGCTTTCTTT.

This chain uses TRBV18 with TRBJ2-2; 8 nucleotides line up with TRBD1. CDR3 length: 16 residues. Germline loops: CDR1 KGHSH, CDR2 LQKENI. Trimming took 0 bases from V and 4 from J; bases not matched to a gene: 4. CDR3: CASSPPGQAFTGELFF. DNA of the CDR3: TGTGCCAGCTCACCACCGGGACAGGCGTTCACCGGGGAGCTGTTTTTT.

V gene TRBV3-1 (or the pseudogene TRBV3-2) combines with J gene TRBJ2-5; TRBD2 agrees at 12 bases. J gave up 5 bases and V 5 bases, and 6 bases lay outside the gene matches. The CDR3 has 15 residues. Germline-derived CDR1 and CDR2 are LGHDT and YNNKEL (reference sequence). CDR3 in amino acids: CASSVLAGGHETQYF. In DNA, the CDR3 is TGTGCCAGCAGCGTTCTAGCGGGGGGGCACGAGACCCAGTACTTC.

V gene TRBV7-2 combines with J gene TRBJ1-6; no clear D gene. From germline, CDR1 is SGHTA and CDR2 FQGNSA. The length of the CDR3 is 17 residues. V lost 1 base, J lost 7 bases, and 17 bases lay in between. The CDR3 DNA reads as TGTGCCAGCAGCTTAGGGCCCCTCCGAGGTAGAAATTCACCCCTCCACTTT. Protein sequence: CASSLGPLRGRNSPLHF.

This clone was seen just once. This chain uses TRBV6-1 with TRBJ1-3; D is ambiguous. V was shortened by 3 bases and J by 4 bases, with 4 bases between the two germline ends. Germline V gene data show CDR1 as MNHNS and CDR2 as SASEGT. The CDR3 contains 12 residues. CDR3 in DNA: TGTGCCAGCAGTGACAGGGGAAACACCATATATTTT. Translated, it gives CASSDRGNTIYF.

V usage is TRBV18 and J usage is TRBJ1-6; TRBD1 matches 8 bases. The CDR3 has 15 residues. V was clipped by 2 bases and J by 3 bases; unmatched bases: 0. The germline V gene encodes CDR1 KGHSH and CDR2 LQKENI. The CDR3 bases are TGTGCCAGCTCACCAGGACAGGGCTATAATTCACCCCTCCACTTT. Protein sequence: CASSPGQGYNSPLHF.

The rearrangement joins TRBV5-1 to TRBJ1-1; TRBD1 might be the D (6 bases). The V gene lost 6 bases and the J gene lost 3 bases, with 15 bases spanning the gap. CDR1 SGHRS and CDR2 YFSETQ come from the germline V gene. CDR3 length equals 14 residues. The CDR3 bases are TGCGCCAGCACTAATACAGGGTGGGACACTGAAGCTTTCTTT. Amino acids: CASTNTGWDTEAFF.

This chain links TRBV3-1 (or the pseudogene TRBV3-2) with TRBJ1-3; 7 nucleotides line up with TRBD1. Germline V gives CDR1 LGHDT, CDR2 YNNKEL (reference sequence). There are 15 residues in the CDR3. Trimming at V came to 4 bases and at J to 4 bases, leaving 7 bases not matched to a gene. Here the CDR3 DNA reads TGTGCCAGCAGCCCAACCTTGGGACAGGGAAACACCATATATTTT. Translation: CASSPTLGQGNTIYF.

V and J are TRBV20-1 and TRBJ1-2; 9 nucleotides line up with TRBD1. This CDR3 comprises 16 residues. With V trimmed by 3 bases and J by 5 bases, 13 bases remained unmatched. CDR1 is DFQATT, CDR2 SNEGSKA, per germline (reference sequence). CDR3: CSASTGQGGYGYGYTF. CDR3 DNA sequence: TGCAGTGCTAGTACGGGACAGGGAGGGTACGGGTATGGCTACACCTTC.

The rearrangement uses TRBV6-5 and TRBJ2-7, with D maybe TRBD1 (6 bases). The CDR3 consists of 14 residues. Deletions cut 6 bases from V and 1 base from J, with 13 bases between. Germline values: CDR1 MNHEY, CDR2 SVGAGI. The CDR3 DNA sequence: TGTGCCAGCAGCCGGGACGGGACATCCTACGAGCAGTACTTC. Protein sequence: CASSRDGTSYEQYF.

In its sample, this clone was seen a few times. This chain uses TRBV10-3 with TRBJ2-7; 12 bases agree with TRBD1. The germline CDR1 and CDR2 sequences are ENHRY and SYGVKD. The CDR3 covers 14 residues. The junction had 9 bases not matched to a gene; V was cut back by 10 bases and J by 5 bases. CDR3 in DNA: TGTGCCACCGGGGGACAGGGGGCAGGAAACGAGCAGTACTTC. It encodes CATGGQGAGNEQYF.

The chain recombines TRBV7-3 with TRBJ2-1; 9 bases align to TRBD2. Trimming cost V 4 bases and J 4 bases; bases outside gene matches: 5. The CDR3 extends over 15 amino acids. CDR1 is SGHTA and CDR2 is FQGTGA in the germline V gene. In nucleotides, the CDR3 is TGTGCCAGCAGCTCAGCGGGGGGCACTTACAATGAGCAGTTCTTC. Translating it yields CASSSAGGTYNEQFF. The full variable domain, its missing parts supplied by reference TRBV7-3 and TRBJ2-1, is GAGVSQTPSNKVTEKGKYVELRCDPISGHTALYWYRQSLGQGPEFLIYFQGTGAADDSGLPNDRFFAVRPEGSVSTLKIQRTERGDSAVYLCASSSAGGTYNEQFFGPGTRLTVL.

This clone has just a few counts. The chain recombines TRBV7-3 with TRBJ1-6, with 7 bases aligning to TRBD1. J lost 7 bases, V lost 5 bases, and 5 bases had no gene match. Germline CDR1 is SGHTA and CDR2 is FQGTGA. The CDR3 sequence is 14 residues long. For the CDR3, the DNA is TGTGCCAGCAGCCTGACAGGGCGAAATTCACCCCTCCACTTT. This codes for CASSLTGRNSPLHF.

This chain links TRBV3-1 (or the pseudogene TRBV3-2) with TRBJ1-1, with D possibly being TRBD1 (6 bases). Germline V CDR1 and CDR2: LGHDT, YNNKEL (reference sequence). The V end lost 2 bases, the J end lost 1 base, and 14 bases lay between the germline ends. This CDR3 has 16 amino acids. The CDR3 is CASSQTRGGGNTEAFF. The DNA for the CDR3 is TGTGCCAGCAGCCAAACCCGGGGAGGGGGGAACACTGAAGCTTTCTTT.

The V call is TRBV5-5, the J call TRBJ2-7, with D possibly matching TRBD2 (5 bases). The CDR3 consists of 15 residues. V lost 1 base, J lost 2 bases, and 13 bases lay in between. Germline V gene sequence: CDR1 SGHKS, CDR2 YYEKEE (reference sequence). CDR3 residues: CASSLSGLITYEQYF. Here the CDR3 DNA reads TGTGCCAGCAGCTTGAGCGGCCTAATAACCTACGAGCAGTACTTC.

This chain joins TRBV3-1 (or the pseudogene TRBV3-2) and TRBJ2-7, with unresolved D. V was clipped by 2 bases and J by 5 bases, with 13 bases between them. Germline V gene lookup returns CDR1 LGHDT and CDR2 YNNKEL (reference sequence). There are 14 residues in the CDR3. CDR3 bases: TGTGCCAGCAGCCAATCGAGTGGTAGCCACGAGCAGTACTTC. This encodes CASSQSSGSHEQYF.

This chain links TRBV3-1 (or the pseudogene TRBV3-2) with TRBJ1-2; tentative D call: TRBD1 (5 bases). Germline V gives CDR1 LGHDT, CDR2 YNNKEL (reference sequence). The CDR3 length is 15 residues. Trimming removed 0 bases at V and 7 bases at J, with 15 bases between. This chain's CDR3 is CASSQEWEGRGGYTF. CDR3 sequence (DNA): TGTGCCAGCAGCCAAGAGTGGGAGGGAAGGGGTGGCTACACCTTC.

This clone appeared a single time. The chain combines TRBV2 with TRBJ1-2; a weak D match, TRBD1 (6 bases). This CDR3 has 13 residues. Per germline, CDR1 SNHLY and CDR2 FYNNEI. Trimming removed 5 bases at V and 7 bases at J, with 14 bases between. CDR3 sequence reads: CASSTRTESGYTF. CDR3 coding DNA: TGTGCCAGCAGTACTAGGACAGAGTCTGGCTACACCTTC.

This rearrangement joins TRBV3-1 (or the pseudogene TRBV3-2) to TRBJ2-5, with 9 bases aligning to TRBD2. This CDR3 is 16 amino acids long. Germline assignment: CDR1 LGHDT and CDR2 YNNKEL (reference sequence). V lost 1 base and J lost 5; bases outside the gene matches: 8. The CDR3 region is CASSQVLAGAPETQYF. The CDR3 region has the DNA TGTGCCAGCAGCCAAGTGTTAGCGGGGGCACCTGAGACCCAGTACTTC.

This chain links TRBV11-2 with TRBJ2-1; no reliable D call. Germline V gene data show CDR1 as SGHAT and CDR2 as FQNNGV. V was shortened by 1 base and J by 10 bases, with 8 bases between the two germline ends. The CDR3 extends over 12 amino acids. The CDR3 is CASSLGQKEQFF. DNA for the CDR3: TGTGCCAGCAGCTTAGGGCAGAAGGAGCAGTTCTTC.

V gene TRBV9 combines with J gene TRBJ2-3; 8 bases align to TRBD1. Per germline, CDR1 SGDLS and CDR2 YYNGEE. The CDR3 totals 20 residues. The V gene end was trimmed by 4 bases and the J gene end by 4 bases; junction bases not matched to a gene: 23. Here the CDR3 reads CASSQNNEQDRGDLPDTQYF. The CDR3 DNA reads TGTGCCAGCAGCCAAAATAATGAACAAGACAGGGGTGACCTTCCAGATACGCAGTATTTT.

The chain is built from TRBV19 and TRBJ1-5; possible D gene TRBD1, 6 bases. The germline V and J ends were trimmed by 6 bases and 0 bases, with 15 bases remaining between them. The germline V gene encodes CDR1 LNHDA and CDR2 SQIVND (reference sequence). The CDR3 is 16 residues long. CDR3 in amino acids: CASRSDRVHSNQPQHF. DNA of the CDR3: TGTGCCAGTAGGTCGGACAGAGTCCATAGCAATCAGCCCCAGCATTTT.

This sequence joins TRBV4-1 and TRBJ1-2; D is possibly TRBD1 (5 bases). Germline-derived CDR1 and CDR2 are MGHRA and YSYEKL. V lost 0 bases and J lost 4, with 15 bases in between. This CDR3 has 16 residues. CDR3 nucleotide sequence: TGCGCCAGCAGCCAAGATAGGGTCAGGGCGATCTATGGCTACACCTTC. Translating gives CASSQDRVRAIYGYTF.

This clone has just a few counts. The V call is TRBV4-1, the J call TRBJ1-4; the D is unclear. The CDR3 is 14 residues long. Germline CDR1 MGHRA, CDR2 YSYEKL. The V end was cut by 3 bases, the J end by 7 bases, with 12 bases between. The CDR3 protein is CASSHLRSGEKLFF. CDR3 DNA: TGCGCCAGCAGCCACCTTAGAAGTGGTGAAAAACTGTTTTTT.

This clone has just one count. This chain uses TRBV5-4 with TRBJ2-3; unclear D gene. V was shortened by 9 bases and J by 0 bases, with 8 bases between the two germline ends. Germline V gene lookup returns CDR1 SGHNT and CDR2 YYREEE (reference sequence). The length of the CDR3 is 12 residues. CDR3 sequence: CATQDSTDTQYF. The CDR3 DNA reads TGTGCCACCCAGGATAGCACAGATACGCAGTATTTT.

The J gene is TRBJ2-5, the V gene TRBV7-9; 9 bases align to TRBD2. The CDR3 spans 14 residues. Trimming took 6 bases from V and 5 from J; bases not matched to a gene: 7. In germline, CDR1 is SEHNR, CDR2 FQNEAQ (reference sequence). The CDR3 loop reads CASSPGLAFETQYF. CDR3 sequence (DNA): TGTGCCAGCAGTCCCGGACTAGCGTTCGAGACCCAGTACTTC.

The gene calls are TRBV5-1 and TRBJ2-6; D perhaps matches TRBD2 (7 bases). The CDR3 consists of 17 residues. Trimming pared 6 bases from V and 0 bases from J, leaving 16 bases between. Germline CDR1 reads SGHRS; CDR2 reads YFSETQ. CDR3 sequence reads: CASKDGGGLSGANVLTF. In nucleotides, the CDR3 is TGCGCCAGCAAGGATGGCGGGGGCCTCTCTGGGGCCAACGTCCTGACTTTC.

The chain couples TRBV24-1 to TRBJ2-5; 10 bases match TRBD2. J was trimmed by 0 bases and V by 3 bases; bases with no gene match: 15. In germline, CDR1 is KGHDR, CDR2 SFDVKD. The CDR3 is 20 amino acids. This CDR3 reads CATSDTPGASGGRHQETQYF. DNA of the CDR3: TGTGCCACCAGTGATACCCCCGGGGCTAGCGGGGGCCGACACCAAGAGACCCAGTACTTC.

The J gene is TRBJ1-2, the V gene TRBV5-1; D perhaps matches TRBD1 (6 bases). Trimming left V 4 bases short and J 6 bases short, with 16 bases between. The CDR3 spans 14 residues. Per germline, CDR1 SGHRS and CDR2 YFSETQ. Here the CDR3 reads CASSPLQGYDGYTF. CDR3 DNA sequence: TGCGCCAGCAGCCCCCTACAGGGATACGATGGCTACACCTTC.

The V and J genes are TRBV9 and TRBJ2-7, with 11 nucleotides matching TRBD1. The length of the CDR3 is 16 residues. Germline V gives CDR1 SGDLS, CDR2 YYNGEE. V gave up 4 bases and J gave up 0 bases; unmatched junction bases: 6. The CDR3 nucleotides read TGTGCCAGCAGCCATTCAGGGACAGGGGGCTCCTACGAGCAGTACTTC. Protein sequence: CASSHSGTGGSYEQYF.